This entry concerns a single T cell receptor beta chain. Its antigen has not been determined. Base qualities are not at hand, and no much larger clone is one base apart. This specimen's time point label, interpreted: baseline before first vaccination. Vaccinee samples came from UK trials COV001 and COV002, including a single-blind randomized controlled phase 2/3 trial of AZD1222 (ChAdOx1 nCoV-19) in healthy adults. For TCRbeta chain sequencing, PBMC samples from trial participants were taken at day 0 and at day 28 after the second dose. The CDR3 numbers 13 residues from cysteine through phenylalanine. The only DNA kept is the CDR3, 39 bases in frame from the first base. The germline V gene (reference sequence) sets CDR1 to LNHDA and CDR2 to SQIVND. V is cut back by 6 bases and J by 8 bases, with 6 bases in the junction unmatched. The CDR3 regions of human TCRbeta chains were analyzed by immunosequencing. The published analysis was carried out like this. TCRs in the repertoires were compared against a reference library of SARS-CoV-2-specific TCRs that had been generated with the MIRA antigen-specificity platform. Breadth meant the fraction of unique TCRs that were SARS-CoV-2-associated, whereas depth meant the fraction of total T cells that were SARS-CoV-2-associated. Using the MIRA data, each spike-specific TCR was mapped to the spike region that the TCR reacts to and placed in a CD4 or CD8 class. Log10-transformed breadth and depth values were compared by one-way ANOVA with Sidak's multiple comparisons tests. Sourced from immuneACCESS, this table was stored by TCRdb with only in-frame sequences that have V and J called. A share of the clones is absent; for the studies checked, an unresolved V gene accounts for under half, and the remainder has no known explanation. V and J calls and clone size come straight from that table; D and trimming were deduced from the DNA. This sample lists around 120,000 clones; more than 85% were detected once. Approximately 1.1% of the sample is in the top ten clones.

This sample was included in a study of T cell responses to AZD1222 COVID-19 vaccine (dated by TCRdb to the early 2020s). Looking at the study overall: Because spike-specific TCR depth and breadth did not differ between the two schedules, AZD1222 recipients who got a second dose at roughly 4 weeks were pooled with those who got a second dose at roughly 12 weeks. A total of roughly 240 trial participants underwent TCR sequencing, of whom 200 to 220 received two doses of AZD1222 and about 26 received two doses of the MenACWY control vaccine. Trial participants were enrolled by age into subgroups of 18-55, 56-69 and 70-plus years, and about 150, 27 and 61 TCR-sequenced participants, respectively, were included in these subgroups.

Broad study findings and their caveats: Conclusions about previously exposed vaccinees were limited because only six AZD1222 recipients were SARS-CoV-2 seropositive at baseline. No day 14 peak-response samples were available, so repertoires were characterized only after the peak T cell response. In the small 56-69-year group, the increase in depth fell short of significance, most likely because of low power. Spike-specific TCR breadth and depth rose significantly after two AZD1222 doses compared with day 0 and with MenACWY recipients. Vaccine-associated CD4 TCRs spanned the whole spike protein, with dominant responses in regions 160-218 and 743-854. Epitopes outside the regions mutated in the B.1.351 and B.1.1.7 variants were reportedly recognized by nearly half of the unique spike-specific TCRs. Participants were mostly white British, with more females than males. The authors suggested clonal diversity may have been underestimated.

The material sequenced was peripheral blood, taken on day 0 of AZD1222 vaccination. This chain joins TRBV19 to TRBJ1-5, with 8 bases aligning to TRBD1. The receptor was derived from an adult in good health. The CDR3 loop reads CASSLTGAEPQHF. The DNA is TGTGCCAGTAGCCTGACAGGGGCTGAGCCCCAGCATTTT.